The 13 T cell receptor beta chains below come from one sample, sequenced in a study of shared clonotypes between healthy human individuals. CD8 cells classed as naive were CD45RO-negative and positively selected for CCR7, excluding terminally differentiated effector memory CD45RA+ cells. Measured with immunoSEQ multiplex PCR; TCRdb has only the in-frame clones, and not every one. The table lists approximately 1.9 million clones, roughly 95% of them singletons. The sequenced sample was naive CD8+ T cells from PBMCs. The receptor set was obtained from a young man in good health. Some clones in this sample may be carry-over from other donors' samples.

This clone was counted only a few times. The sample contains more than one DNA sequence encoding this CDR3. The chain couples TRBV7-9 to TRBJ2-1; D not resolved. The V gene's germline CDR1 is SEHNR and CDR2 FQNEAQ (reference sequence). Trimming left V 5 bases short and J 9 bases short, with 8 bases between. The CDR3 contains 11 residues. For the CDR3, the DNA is TGTGCCAGCAGCCCGAGAGGTGAGCAGTTCTTC. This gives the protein CASSPRGEQFF.

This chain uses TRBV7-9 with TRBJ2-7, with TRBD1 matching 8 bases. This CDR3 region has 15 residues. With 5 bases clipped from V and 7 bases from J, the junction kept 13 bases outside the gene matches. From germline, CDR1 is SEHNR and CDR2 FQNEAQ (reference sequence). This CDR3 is CASSTTGGNIMEQYF. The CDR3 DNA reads TGTGCCAGCAGCACAACAGGGGGGAACATTATGGAGCAGTACTTC.

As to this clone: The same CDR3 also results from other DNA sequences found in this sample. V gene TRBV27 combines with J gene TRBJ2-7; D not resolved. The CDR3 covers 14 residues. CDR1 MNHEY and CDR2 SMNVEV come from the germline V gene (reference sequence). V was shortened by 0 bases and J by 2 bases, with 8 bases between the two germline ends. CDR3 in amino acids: CASSLSVGTYEQYF. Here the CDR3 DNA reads TGTGCCAGCAGTTTATCGGTGGGAACCTACGAGCAGTACTTC.

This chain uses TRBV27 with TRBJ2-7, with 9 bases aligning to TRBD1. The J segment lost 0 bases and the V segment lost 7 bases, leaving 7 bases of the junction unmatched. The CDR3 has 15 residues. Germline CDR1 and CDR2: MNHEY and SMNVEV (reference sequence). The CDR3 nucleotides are TGTGCCAGCAATCACAGGGGGCAAAGCTCCTACGAGCAGTACTTC. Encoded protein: CASNHRGQSSYEQYF.

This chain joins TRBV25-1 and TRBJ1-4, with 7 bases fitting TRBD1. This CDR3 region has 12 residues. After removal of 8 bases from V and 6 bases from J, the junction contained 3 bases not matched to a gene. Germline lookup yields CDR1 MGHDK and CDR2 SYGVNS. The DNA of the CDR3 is TGTGCCAGCCACAGGGGAGATGAAAAACTGTTTTTT. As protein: CASHRGDEKLFF.

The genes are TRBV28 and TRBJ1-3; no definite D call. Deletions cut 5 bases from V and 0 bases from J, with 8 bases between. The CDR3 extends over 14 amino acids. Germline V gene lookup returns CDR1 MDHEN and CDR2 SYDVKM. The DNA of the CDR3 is TGTGCCAGCAGTCTTGGGTACTCTGGAAACACCATATATTTT. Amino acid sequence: CASSLGYSGNTIYF.

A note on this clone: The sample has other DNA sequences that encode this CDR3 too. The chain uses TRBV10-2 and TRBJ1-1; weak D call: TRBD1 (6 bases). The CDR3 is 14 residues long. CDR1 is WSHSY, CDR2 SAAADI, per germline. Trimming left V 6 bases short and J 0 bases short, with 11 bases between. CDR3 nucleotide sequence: TGCGCCAGCAGAGACAGGACTATGAACACTGAAGCTTTCTTT. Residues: CASRDRTMNTEAFF.

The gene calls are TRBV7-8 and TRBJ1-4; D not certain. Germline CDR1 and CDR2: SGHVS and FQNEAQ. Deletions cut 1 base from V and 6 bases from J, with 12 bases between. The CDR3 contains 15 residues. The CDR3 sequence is CASSLVTLADEKLFF. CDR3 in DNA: TGTGCCAGCAGCTTAGTCACTCTCGCGGATGAAAAACTGTTTTTT.

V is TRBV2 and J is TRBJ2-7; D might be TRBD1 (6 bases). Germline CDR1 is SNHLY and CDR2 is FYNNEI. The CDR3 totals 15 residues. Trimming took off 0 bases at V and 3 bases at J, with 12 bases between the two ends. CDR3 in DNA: TGTGCCAGCAGTGAAGCAGCAGGGGATCTCTACGAGCAGTACTTC. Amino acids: CASSEAAGDLYEQYF.

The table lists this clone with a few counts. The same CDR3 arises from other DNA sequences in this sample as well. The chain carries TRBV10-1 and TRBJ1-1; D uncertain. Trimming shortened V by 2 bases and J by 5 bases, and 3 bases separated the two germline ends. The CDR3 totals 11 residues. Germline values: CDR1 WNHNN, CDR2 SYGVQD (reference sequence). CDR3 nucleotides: TGCGCCAGCAGTGAGGGGACTGAAGCTTTCTTT. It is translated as CASSEGTEAFF.

The CDR3 nucleotides read TGTGCCAGCAGGGGAACTGGGGAATCCTACGAGCAGTACTTC. As protein: CASRGTGESYEQYF. The V gene is TRBV28, the J gene TRBJ2-7; no definite D call. Trimming pared 6 bases from V and 1 base from J, leaving 13 bases between. The CDR3 is made up of 14 amino acids. The V gene's germline CDR1 is MDHEN and CDR2 SYDVKM.

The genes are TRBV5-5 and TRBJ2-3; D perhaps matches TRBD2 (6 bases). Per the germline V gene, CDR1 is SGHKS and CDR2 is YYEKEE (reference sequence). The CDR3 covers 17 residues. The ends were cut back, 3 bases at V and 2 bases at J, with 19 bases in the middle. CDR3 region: CASSWAFRRENTDTQYF. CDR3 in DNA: TGTGCCAGCAGCTGGGCGTTCAGGCGGGAAAACACAGATACGCAGTATTTT.

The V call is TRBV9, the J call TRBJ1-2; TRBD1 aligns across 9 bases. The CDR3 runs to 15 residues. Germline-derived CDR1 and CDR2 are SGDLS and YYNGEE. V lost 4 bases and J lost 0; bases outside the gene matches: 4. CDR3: CASSPRQGANYGYTF. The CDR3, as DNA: TGTGCCAGCAGCCCCCGACAGGGGGCTAACTATGGCTACACCTTC. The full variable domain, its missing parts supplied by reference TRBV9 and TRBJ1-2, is DSGVTQTPKHLITATGQRVTLRCSPRSGDLSVYWYQQSLDQGLQFLIQYYNGEERAKGNILERFSAQQFPDLHSELNLSSLELGDSALYFCASSPRQGANYGYTFGSGTRLTVV.